These 20 T cell receptor beta chains were sequenced from one sample in a study of a mutant IDH1 vaccine in newly diagnosed glioma. The time point is: baseline, week 1 (first vaccination visit). Specified treatment: pre-vaccination baseline after standard-of-care therapy. Sequencing used immunoSEQ multiplex PCR; TCRdb keeps in-frame clones, though not all of them. This table holds around 92,000 clones, about four fifths found once. Material: PBMCs, obtained from a glioma patient treated with radiotherapy, temozolomide or both. These TCRs come from a woman between 50 and 59 years old with glioma.

This chain joins TRBV6-5 and TRBJ1-2; D is undetermined. This CDR3 comprises 15 residues. Germline V CDR1 and CDR2: MNHEY, SVGAGI. Trimming left V 5 bases short and J 4 bases short, with 17 bases between. CDR3: CASSPRGRVGYGYTF. CDR3 in DNA: TGTGCCAGCAGTCCCCGGGGAAGGGTCGGCTATGGCTACACCTTC.

The CDR3 DNA follows: TGTGCCACTACACCGCGGACGCCGAACACCGGGGAGCTGTTTTTT. This encodes CATTPRTPNTGELFF. The V call is TRBV6-1, the J call TRBJ2-2; D gene unclear. Trimming took off 10 bases at V and 0 bases at J, with 15 bases between the two ends. Germline CDR1 is MNHNS and CDR2 is SASEGT. The CDR3 spans 15 residues.

This chain joins TRBV5-4 and TRBJ1-3; D possibly corresponds to TRBD1 (5 bases). Germline loops: CDR1 SGHNT, CDR2 YYREEE (reference sequence). Trimming cost V 4 bases and J 4 bases, with 12 bases left between them. The CDR3 extends over 14 amino acids. DNA for the CDR3: TGTGCCAGCAGCCTGGGGGGGGTAGGAAACACCATATATTTT. This gives the protein CASSLGGVGNTIYF.

This sequence joins TRBV6-1 and TRBJ2-3, with 9 bases identical to TRBD2. The V segment lost 3 bases and the J segment 0 bases; nucleotides outside the gene matches: 1. Germline CDR1 is MNHNS and CDR2 is SASEGT. The CDR3 runs to 15 residues. The CDR3 sequence: CASSERGGSTDTQYF. The CDR3, as DNA: TGTGCCAGCAGTGAGCGGGGGGGCAGCACAGATACGCAGTATTTT.

V is TRBV7-9 and J is TRBJ2-3; D is unclear. V lost 6 bases and J lost 6, with 7 bases in between. Germline CDR1 is SEHNR and CDR2 is FQNEAQ (reference sequence). This CDR3 contains 11 residues. This CDR3 reads CASSMTDTQYF. The CDR3 DNA sequence: TGTGCCAGCAGTATGACTGATACGCAGTATTTT.

The genes are TRBV4-2 and TRBJ1-4, with a tentative D call TRBD1 (5 bases). CDR3 length: 15 amino acids. Germline values: CDR1 LGHNA, CDR2 YNFKEQ. V lost 0 bases, J lost 8 bases, and 13 bases lay in between. This chain's CDR3 is CASSQDAQGSEKLFF. CDR3 bases: TGTGCCAGCAGCCAAGATGCGCAGGGTTCAGAAAAACTGTTTTTT.

The chain recombines TRBV19 with TRBJ2-7; 7 nucleotides line up with TRBD1. J lost 0 bases, V lost 8 bases, and 10 bases had no gene match. Germline values: CDR1 LNHDA, CDR2 SQIVND (reference sequence). The CDR3 loop spans 15 amino acids. CDR3 sequence: CASQRTGVSSYEQYF. The DNA for the CDR3 is TGTGCCAGTCAACGAACAGGGGTGAGCTCCTACGAGCAGTACTTC.

The rearrangement uses TRBV5-4 and TRBJ2-7; D is unclear. Looked up from germline, CDR1 is SGHNT and CDR2 is YYREEE (reference sequence). V shed 2 bases and J shed 5 bases, with 5 bases lying between them. The CDR3 spans 11 residues. The CDR3 loop reads CASSLNNEQYF. The CDR3 region has the DNA TGTGCCAGCAGCTTAAACAACGAGCAGTACTTC.

This clone was counted once. This chain links TRBV15 with TRBJ1-3, with D unclear. Germline V gene data show CDR1 as LNHNV and CDR2 as YYDKDF (reference sequence). V was trimmed by 1 base and J by 4 bases, leaving 11 bases between them. This CDR3 is 15 amino acids long. The CDR3 coding sequence is TGTGCCACCAGCAGAGGGCCAGAATACGGAAACACCATATATTTT. Protein: CATSRGPEYGNTIYF.

This chain uses TRBV29-1 with TRBJ2-5; TRBD1 matches at 7 bases. CDR1 and CDR2 (germline): SQVTM, ANQGSEA. After removal of 5 bases from V and 7 bases from J, the junction contained 4 bases not matched to a gene. CDR3 size: 11 residues. The CDR3 DNA is TGCAGCGTTTATGCAGGGGGGACCCAGTACTTC. It encodes CSVYAGGTQYF.

The chain recombines TRBV14 with TRBJ1-2, with unresolved D. Trimming cost V 2 bases and J 3 bases, with 13 bases left between them. The V gene's germline CDR1 is SGHDN and CDR2 FVKESK. The CDR3 is 15 residues long. The CDR3 is CASSQKQQTYYGYTF. The CDR3 nucleotides read TGTGCCAGCAGCCAAAAACAGCAGACCTACTATGGCTACACCTTC.

This clone appeared once. The chain employs TRBV5-6 and TRBJ2-4, with TRBD2 identical over 7 bases. The germline CDR1 and CDR2 sequences are SGHDT and YYEEEE. The ends lost 4 bases at V and 6 bases at J; junction bases unmatched: 13. CDR3 length: 16 amino acids. CDR3 loop: CASSLLGPTGGNIQYF. The CDR3 DNA is TGTGCCAGCAGCCTGTTGGGCCCCACGGGAGGAAACATTCAGTACTTC.

The V call is TRBV11-2, the J call TRBJ1-5; D is unresolved. The germline gives CDR1 SGHAT, CDR2 FQNNGV. This CDR3 spans 13 amino acids. Deletions cut 1 base from V and 3 bases from J, with 4 bases between. The CDR3 here is CASSLGTNQPQHF. CDR3 coding DNA: TGTGCCAGCAGCTTAGGCACCAATCAGCCCCAGCATTTT.

J is TRBJ1-1 and V is TRBV5-1; the D gene is possibly TRBD1 (6 bases). CDR3 length: 12 amino acids. Trimming removed 1 base from V and 11 bases from J, with 12 bases in between. Germline V gives CDR1 SGHRS, CDR2 YFSETQ. The chain's CDR3 is CASSLTGSDAFF. CDR3 nucleotide sequence: TGCGCCAGCAGCTTGACAGGGTCGGATGCTTTCTTT.

There are a few counts of this clone. V and J are TRBV10-1 and TRBJ2-1, with TRBD2 identical over 8 bases. The junction had 8 bases not matched to a gene; V was cut back by 5 bases and J by 8 bases. The CDR3 is 14 residues long. CDR1 WNHNN and CDR2 SYGVQD come from the germline V gene (reference sequence). CDR3 in DNA: TGCGCCAGCAGTAGAAGCGGGGGAAGGGATGAGCAGTTCTTC. Translated: CASSRSGGRDEQFF.

The chain employs TRBV2 and TRBJ2-5; D not resolved. The germline V and J ends were trimmed by 6 bases and 4 bases, with 12 bases remaining between them. Germline values: CDR1 SNHLY, CDR2 FYNNEI. CDR3 length equals 13 residues. The CDR3 protein is CASRVGLVETQYF. CDR3 sequence (DNA): TGTGCCAGCAGGGTAGGGCTTGTAGAGACCCAGTACTTC.

In this sample, this clone turned up a few times. The chain couples TRBV4-2 to TRBJ1-1; D is possibly TRBD1 (6 bases). Germline CDR1 and CDR2: LGHNA and YNFKEQ. There are 14 residues in the CDR3. Trimming pared 0 bases from V and 8 bases from J, leaving 13 bases between. CDR3 in amino acids: CASSQDSRGLEAFF. CDR3 sequence (DNA): TGTGCCAGCAGCCAAGATAGCAGGGGCCTAGAAGCTTTCTTT.

The rearrangement links TRBV5-4 to TRBJ2-4; 8 bases fit TRBD1. The CDR3 runs 17 residues. The ends lost 4 bases at V and 0 bases at J; junction bases unmatched: 9. The V gene's germline CDR1 is SGHNT and CDR2 YYREEE (reference sequence). CDR3 sequence (DNA): TGTGCCAGCAGCCTCGACAGGGGTCACCTAGCCAAAAACATTCAGTACTTC. It is translated as CASSLDRGHLAKNIQYF.

This clone was seen just once. This chain joins TRBV7-3 and TRBJ1-5; 8 bases agree with TRBD1. The germline gives CDR1 SGHTA, CDR2 FQGTGA. V shed 5 bases, J shed 7 bases, and the junction held 4 bases outside the gene matches. This CDR3 contains 13 residues. CDR3 sequence reads: CASSPGGGQPQHF. DNA for the CDR3: TGTGCCAGCAGCCCAGGGGGCGGGCAGCCCCAGCATTTT.

This chain uses TRBV27 with TRBJ2-7; D uncertain. The CDR3 contains 14 residues. The germline CDR1 and CDR2 sequences are MNHEY and SMNVEV (reference sequence). The ends were cut back, 6 bases at V and 0 bases at J, with 12 bases in the middle. CDR3 region: CASRPRGYSYEQYF. In DNA, the CDR3 is TGTGCCAGCAGACCCAGAGGTTACTCCTACGAGCAGTACTTC.